The clone carrying this T cell receptor (beta chain) was seen at least ten times. Its antigen is still unknown. The data stem from a study of neurological immune-mediated disorders. Whole-study findings and limits: None of the CDR3 amino acid sequences in expanded clones turned up in more than one subject, which points to private repertoires in all groups.

With 10-nucleotide random UMIs included, cDNA was synthesized by 5'RACE. Via MiXCR, TCRdb re-called the 5' RACE reads, giving one row per CDR3 protein. Of 30,000 to 45,000 distinct CDR3 sequences listed, 10% are singletons. From 2 million PBMCs stored at -80 C, the unsorted libraries were generated. V was trimmed by 4 bases and J by 3 bases, leaving 14 bases between them. From germline, CDR1 is SGHRS and CDR2 YFSETQ. CDR3 size: 15 residues. The sample taken for sequencing was PBMCs. V and J are TRBV5-1 and TRBJ2-1; D could derive from TRBD1 or TRBD2 (7 bases each). The origin of this receptor is a woman aged 30 to 39 with HTLV-1-associated myelopathy (HAM/TSP). The CDR3: CASSPQGGGYNEQFF. In DNA, the CDR3 is TGCGCCAGCAGCCCTCAGGGGGGGGGCTACAATGAGCAGTTCTTC.